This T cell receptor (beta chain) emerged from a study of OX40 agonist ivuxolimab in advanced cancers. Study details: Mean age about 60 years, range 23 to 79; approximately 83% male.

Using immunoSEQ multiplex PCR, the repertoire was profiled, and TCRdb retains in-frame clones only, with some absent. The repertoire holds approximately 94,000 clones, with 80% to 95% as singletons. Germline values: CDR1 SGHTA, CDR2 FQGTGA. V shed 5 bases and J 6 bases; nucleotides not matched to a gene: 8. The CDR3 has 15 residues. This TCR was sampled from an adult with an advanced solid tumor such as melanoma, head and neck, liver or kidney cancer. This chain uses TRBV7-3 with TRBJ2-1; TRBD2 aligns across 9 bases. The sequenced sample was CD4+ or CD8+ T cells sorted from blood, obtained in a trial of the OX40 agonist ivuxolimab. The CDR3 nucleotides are TGTGCCAGCAGCCTACTAGCGGGCCCCCGCAATGAGCAGTTCTTC. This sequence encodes CASSLLAGPRNEQFF.